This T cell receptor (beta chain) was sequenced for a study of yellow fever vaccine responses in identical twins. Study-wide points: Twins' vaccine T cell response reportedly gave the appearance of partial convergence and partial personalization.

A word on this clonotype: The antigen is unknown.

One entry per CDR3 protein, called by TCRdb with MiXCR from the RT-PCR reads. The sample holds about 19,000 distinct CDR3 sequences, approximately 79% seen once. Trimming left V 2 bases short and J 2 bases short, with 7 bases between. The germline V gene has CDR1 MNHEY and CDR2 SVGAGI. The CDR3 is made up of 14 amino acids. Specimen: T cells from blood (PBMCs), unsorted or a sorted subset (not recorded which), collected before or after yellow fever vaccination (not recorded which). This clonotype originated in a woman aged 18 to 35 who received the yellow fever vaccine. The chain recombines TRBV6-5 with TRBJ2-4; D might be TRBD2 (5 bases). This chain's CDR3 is CASSYEGTKNIQYF. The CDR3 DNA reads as TGTGCCAGCAGTTACGAGGGTACCAAAAACATTCAGTACTTC.